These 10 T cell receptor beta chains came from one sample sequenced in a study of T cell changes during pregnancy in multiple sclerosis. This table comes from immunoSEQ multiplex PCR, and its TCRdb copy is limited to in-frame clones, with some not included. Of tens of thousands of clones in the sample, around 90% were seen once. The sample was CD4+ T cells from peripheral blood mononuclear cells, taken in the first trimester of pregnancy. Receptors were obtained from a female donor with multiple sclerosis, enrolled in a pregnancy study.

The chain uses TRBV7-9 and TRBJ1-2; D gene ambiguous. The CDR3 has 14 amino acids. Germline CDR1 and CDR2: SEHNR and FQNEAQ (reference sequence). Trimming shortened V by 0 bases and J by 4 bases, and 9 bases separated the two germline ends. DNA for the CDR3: TGTGCCAGCAGCTTAGCAGGCGGAGGCTATGGCTACACCTTC. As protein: CASSLAGGGYGYTF. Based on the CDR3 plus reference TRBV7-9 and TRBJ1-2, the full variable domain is DTGVSQNPRHKITKRGQNVTFRCDPISEHNRLYWYRQTLGQGPEFLTYFQNEAQLEKSRLLSDRFSAERPKGSFSTLEIQRTEQGDSAMYLCASSLAGGGYGYTFGSGTRLTVV.

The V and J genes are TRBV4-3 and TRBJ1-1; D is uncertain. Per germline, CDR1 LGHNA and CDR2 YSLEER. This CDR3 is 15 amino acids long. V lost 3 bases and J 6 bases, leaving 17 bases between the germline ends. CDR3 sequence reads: CASSQGRRGSSEAFF. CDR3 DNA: TGCGCCAGCAGCCAGGGTCGACGAGGCTCATCTGAAGCTTTCTTT.

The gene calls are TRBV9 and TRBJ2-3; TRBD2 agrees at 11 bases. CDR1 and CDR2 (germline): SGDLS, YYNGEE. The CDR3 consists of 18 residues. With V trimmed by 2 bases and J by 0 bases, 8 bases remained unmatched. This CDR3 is CASSVPRGTSGSTDTQYF. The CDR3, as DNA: TGTGCCAGCAGCGTCCCCCGGGGGACTAGCGGTAGCACAGATACGCAGTATTTT.

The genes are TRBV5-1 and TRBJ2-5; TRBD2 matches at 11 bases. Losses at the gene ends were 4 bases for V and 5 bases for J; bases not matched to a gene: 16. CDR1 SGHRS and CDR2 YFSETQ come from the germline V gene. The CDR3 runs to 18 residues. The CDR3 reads CASSRKGLAEGVVETQYF. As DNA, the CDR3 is TGCGCCAGCAGCAGGAAGGGACTAGCGGAGGGCGTAGTGGAGACCCAGTACTTC.

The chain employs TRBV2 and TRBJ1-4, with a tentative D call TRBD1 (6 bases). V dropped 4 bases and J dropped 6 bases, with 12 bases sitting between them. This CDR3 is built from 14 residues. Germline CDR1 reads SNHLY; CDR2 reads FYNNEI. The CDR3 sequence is CASSGGGWDEKLFF. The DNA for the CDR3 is TGTGCCAGCAGTGGGGGGGGCTGGGATGAAAAACTGTTTTTT.

CDR3 nucleotides: TGTGCCAGCAGCTTGGCGGGAGGGATAAACACCGGGGAGCTGTTTTTT. It codes for CASSLAGGINTGELFF. V usage is TRBV7-6 and J usage is TRBJ2-2, with 9 bases aligning to TRBD2. The CDR3 has 16 residues. V gave up 3 bases and J gave up 2 bases; unmatched junction bases: 4. From germline, CDR1 is SGHVS and CDR2 FNYEAQ.

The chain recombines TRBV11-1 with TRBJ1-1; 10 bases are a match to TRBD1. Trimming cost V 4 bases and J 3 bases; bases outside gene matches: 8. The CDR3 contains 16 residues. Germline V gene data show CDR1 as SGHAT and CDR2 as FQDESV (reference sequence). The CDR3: CASSSTGGRWDTEAFF. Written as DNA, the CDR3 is TGTGCCAGCAGCTCGACAGGGGGCAGATGGGACACTGAAGCTTTCTTT.

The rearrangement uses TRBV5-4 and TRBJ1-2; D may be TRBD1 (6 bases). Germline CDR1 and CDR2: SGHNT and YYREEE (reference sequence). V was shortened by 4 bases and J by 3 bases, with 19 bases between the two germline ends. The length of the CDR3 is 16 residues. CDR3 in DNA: TGTGCCAGCAGCCCGGAAGGGGACACCCTTTACTATGGCTACACCTTC. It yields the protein CASSPEGDTLYYGYTF.

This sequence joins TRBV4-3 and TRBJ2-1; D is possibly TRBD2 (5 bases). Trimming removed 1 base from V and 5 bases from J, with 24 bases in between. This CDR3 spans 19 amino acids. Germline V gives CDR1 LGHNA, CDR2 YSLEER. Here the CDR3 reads CASSQGYQASRFGDNEQFF. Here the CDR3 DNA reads TGCGCCAGCAGCCAAGGTTATCAGGCTAGCCGGTTTGGGGACAATGAGCAGTTCTTC.

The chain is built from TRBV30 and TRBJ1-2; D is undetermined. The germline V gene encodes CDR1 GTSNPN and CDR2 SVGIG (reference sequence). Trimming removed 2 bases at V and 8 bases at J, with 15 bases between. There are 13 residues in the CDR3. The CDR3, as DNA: TGTGCCTGGAGTCCGCGGTCCCCCCGAGGCTACACCTTC. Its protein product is CAWSPRSPRGYTF.